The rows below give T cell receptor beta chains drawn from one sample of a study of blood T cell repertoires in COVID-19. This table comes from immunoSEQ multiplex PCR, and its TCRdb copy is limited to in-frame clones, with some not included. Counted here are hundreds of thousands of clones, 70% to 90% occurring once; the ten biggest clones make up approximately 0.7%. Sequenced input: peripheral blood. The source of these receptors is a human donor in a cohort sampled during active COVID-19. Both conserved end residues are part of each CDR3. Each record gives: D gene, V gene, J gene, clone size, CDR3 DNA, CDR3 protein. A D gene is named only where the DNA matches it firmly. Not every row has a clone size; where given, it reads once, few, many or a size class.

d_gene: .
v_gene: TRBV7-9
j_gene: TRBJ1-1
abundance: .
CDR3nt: TGTGCCAGCAGCCGCGACAGGCCAGACACTGAAGCTTTCTTT
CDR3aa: CASSRDRPDTEAFF

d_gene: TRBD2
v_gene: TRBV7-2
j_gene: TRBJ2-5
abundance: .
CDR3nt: TGTGCCAGCAGCCCAGCCCCGGGACTAGTCTCATGGGAGACCCAGTACTTC
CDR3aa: CASSPAPGLVSWETQYF

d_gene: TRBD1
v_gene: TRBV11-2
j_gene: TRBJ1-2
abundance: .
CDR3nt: TGTGCCAGCAGCTTAGATCGGGGCGCAGGGACAGGGGGACAAGGTGGCTACACCTTC
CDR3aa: CASSLDRGAGTGGQGGYTF

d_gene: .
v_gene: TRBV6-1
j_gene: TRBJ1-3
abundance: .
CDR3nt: TGTGCCAGCAGTGAGAAACTCGTATACTCTGGAAACACCATATATTTT
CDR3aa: CASSEKLVYSGNTIYF

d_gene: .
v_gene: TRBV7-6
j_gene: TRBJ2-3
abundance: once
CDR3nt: TGTGCCAGCAGCTTTAGACTAGGCACAGATACGCAGTATTTT
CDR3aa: CASSFRLGTDTQYF

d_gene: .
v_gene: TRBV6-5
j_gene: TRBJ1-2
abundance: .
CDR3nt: TGTGCCAGCAGTTATAAGGGAGCTGGCTACACCTTC
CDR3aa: CASSYKGAGYTF

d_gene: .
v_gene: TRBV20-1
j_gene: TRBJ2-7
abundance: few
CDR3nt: TGCAGTGCTAGTCCGGAACTATTTAATTCCTACGAGCAGTACTTC
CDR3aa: CSASPELFNSYEQYF

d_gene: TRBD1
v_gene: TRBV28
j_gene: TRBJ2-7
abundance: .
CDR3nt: TGTGCCAGCCAGACTACCGGGACAGGGGCGCGGGAGCAGTACTTC
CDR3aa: CASQTTGTGAREQYF

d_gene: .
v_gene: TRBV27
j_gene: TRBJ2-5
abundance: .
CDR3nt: TGTGCCAGCAGTCCATGGGCTCCTCAAGAGACCCAGTACTTC
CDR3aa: CASSPWAPQETQYF

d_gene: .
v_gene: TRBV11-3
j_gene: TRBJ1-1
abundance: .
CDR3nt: TGTGCCAGCATCCTTGATCTCAGTTTATCTTGTCCCCGAGGGACTGAAGCTTTCTTT
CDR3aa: CASILDLSLSCPRGTEAFF

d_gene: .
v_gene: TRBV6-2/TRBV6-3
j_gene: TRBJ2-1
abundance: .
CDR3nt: TGTGCCAGCAGTCCCAGCGTCGGGCAGTTCTTC
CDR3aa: CASSPSVGQFF

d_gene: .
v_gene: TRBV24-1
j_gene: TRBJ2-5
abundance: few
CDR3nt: TGTGCCACCAGTGATTGGGCTGACATGACGGAGACCCAGTACTTC
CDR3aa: CATSDWADMTETQYF

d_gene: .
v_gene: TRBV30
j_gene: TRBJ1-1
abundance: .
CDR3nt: TGTGCCTGGGGGCAGGACACTGAAGCTTTCTTT
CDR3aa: CAWGQDTEAFF

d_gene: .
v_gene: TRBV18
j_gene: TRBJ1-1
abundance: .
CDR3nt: TGTGCCAGCTCACCTGGCCAGAACACTGAAGCTTTCTTT
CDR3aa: CASSPGQNTEAFF

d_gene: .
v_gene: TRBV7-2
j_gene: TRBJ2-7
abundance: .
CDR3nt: TGTGCCAGCAGTGAGAGCCCCACCCCATCCTACGAGCAGTACTTC
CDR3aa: CASSESPTPSYEQYF

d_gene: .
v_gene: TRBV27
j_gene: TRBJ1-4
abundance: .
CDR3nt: TGTGCCAGCAGTCTGATCGGGGAAAAACTGTTTTTT
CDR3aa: CASSLIGEKLFF

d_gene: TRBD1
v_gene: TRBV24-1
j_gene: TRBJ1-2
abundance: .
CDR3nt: TGTGCCACCAGTGACCAAACCAGGGGACAGACCTTCTATGGCTACACCTTC
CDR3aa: CATSDQTRGQTFYGYTF

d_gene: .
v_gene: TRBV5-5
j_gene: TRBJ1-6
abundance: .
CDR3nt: TGTGCCAGCAGCTTGTTTAGTTCACCCCTCCACTTT
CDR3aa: CASSLFSSPLHF

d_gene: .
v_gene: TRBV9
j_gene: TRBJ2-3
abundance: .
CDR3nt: TGTGCCAGCAGCGTACTCGGGGACACAGATACGCAGTATTTT
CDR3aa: CASSVLGDTDTQYF

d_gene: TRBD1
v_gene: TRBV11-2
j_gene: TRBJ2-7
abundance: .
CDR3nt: TGTGCCAGCAGCTCCCGGGACAGGGTAAACGAGCAGTACTTC
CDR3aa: CASSSRDRVNEQYF

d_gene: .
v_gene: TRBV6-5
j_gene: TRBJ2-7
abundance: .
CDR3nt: TGTGCCAGCGGGAGGGGGTGGGAGCAGTACTTC
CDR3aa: CASGRGWEQYF

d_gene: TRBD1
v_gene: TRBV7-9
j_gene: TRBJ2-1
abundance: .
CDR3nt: TGTGCCAGCAGCTTAACAAGCATTGGACAGGGCAATGAGCAGTTCTTC
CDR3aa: CASSLTSIGQGNEQFF

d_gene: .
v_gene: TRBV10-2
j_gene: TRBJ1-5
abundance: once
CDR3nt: TGCGCCAGCAGTGACAGAACCTTCAATCAGCCCCAGCATTTT
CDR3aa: CASSDRTFNQPQHF

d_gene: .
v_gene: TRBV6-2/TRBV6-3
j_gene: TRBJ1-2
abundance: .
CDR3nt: TGTGCCAGCAGTTACCCGGTGGAGGATGGCTACACCTTC
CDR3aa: CASSYPVEDGYTF

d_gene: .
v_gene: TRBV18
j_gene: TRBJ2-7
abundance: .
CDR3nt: TGTGCCAGCTCACCAGTTGAAGGGACAAGGACCTACGAGCAGTACTTC
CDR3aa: CASSPVEGTRTYEQYF

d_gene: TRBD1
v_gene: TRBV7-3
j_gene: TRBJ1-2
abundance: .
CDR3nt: TGTGCCAGCAGCTCCTTAAAGACAGGGGGCGGTCGGAACTATGGCTACACCTTC
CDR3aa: CASSSLKTGGGRNYGYTF

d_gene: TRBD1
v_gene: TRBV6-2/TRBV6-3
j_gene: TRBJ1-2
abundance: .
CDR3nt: TGTGCCAGCAGTTACGGGACAGGGAACTATGGCTACACCTTC
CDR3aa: CASSYGTGNYGYTF

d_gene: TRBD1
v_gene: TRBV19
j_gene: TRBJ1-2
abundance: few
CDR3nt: TGTGCCAGTAGTGACAGGGCGGACTATGGCTACACCTTC
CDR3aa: CASSDRADYGYTF

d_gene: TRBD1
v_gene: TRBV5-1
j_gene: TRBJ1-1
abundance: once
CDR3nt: TGCGCCAGCAGCATTGCGGGACAGGGGAGGAACACTGAAGCTTTCTTT
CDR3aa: CASSIAGQGRNTEAFF

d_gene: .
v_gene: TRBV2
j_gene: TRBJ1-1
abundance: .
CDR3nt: TGTGCCAGCAGTGAATACGGGTATAGAGCTTTCTTT
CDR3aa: CASSEYGYRAFF

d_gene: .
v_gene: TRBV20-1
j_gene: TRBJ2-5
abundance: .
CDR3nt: TGCAGTGCTAGTACGACAACCCAAGAGACCCAGTACTTC
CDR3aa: CSASTTTQETQYF

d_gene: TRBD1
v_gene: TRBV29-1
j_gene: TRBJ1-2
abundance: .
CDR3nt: TGCAGCGTTGTGTTGAGGACAGGAGCTAACTATGGCTACACCTTC
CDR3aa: CSVVLRTGANYGYTF

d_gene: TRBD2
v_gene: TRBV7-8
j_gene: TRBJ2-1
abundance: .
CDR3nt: TGTGCCAGCAGCTTAGTTGGAAGCGGGGGGGCATTAGCGAATGAGCAGTTCTTC
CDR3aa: CASSLVGSGGALANEQFF

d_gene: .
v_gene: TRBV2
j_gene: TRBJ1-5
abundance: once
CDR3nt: TGTGCCAGCAGTGTTGGTCTGGCGGATAGCAATCAGCCCCAGCATTTT
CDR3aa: CASSVGLADSNQPQHF

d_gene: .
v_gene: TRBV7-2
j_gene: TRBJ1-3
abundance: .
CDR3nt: TGTGCCAGCAGCTTAACGCGACGGGAGTCCACCATATATTTT
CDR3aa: CASSLTRRESTIYF

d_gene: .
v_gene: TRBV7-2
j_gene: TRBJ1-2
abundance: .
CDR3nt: TGTGCCAGCAGCTTAGGCCAAGGGGCGTATGGCTACACCTTC
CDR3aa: CASSLGQGAYGYTF

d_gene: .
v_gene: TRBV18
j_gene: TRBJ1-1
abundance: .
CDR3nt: TGTGCCAGCTCCCCCCTCGGAGCCGAAGCTTTCTTT
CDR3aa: CASSPLGAEAFF

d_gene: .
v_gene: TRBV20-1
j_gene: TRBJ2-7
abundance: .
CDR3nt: TGCAGTGCTAGTGTCGTAGCGGTCAGCTCCTACGAGCAGTACTTC
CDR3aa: CSASVVAVSSYEQYF

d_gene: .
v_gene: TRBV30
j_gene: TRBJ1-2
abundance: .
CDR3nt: TGTGCCTGGGAAGAAGGCCTGCGGGGCGGCTACACCTTC
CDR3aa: CAWEEGLRGGYTF

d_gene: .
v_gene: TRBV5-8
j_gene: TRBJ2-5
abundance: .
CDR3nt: TGTGCCAGCAGCTCCCCAGGCGGGGTTGAGACCCAGTACTTC
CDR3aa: CASSSPGGVETQYF

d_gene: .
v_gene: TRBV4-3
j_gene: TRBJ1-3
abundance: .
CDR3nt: TGCGCCAGCAGCCAGCTCCAGGGAGGAAACACCATATATTTT
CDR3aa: CASSQLQGGNTIYF

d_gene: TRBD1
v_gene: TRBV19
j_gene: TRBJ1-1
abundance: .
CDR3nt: TGTGCCAGTACACACCGGGACAGACCGACTGAAGCTTTCTTT
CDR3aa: CASTHRDRPTEAFF

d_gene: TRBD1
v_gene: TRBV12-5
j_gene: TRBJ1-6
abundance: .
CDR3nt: TGTGCTAGTGATCCAAGATCCCGGGACAGGGGAGTTTGTATGAATTCACCCCTCTACTTT
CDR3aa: CASDPRSRDRGVCMNSPLYF

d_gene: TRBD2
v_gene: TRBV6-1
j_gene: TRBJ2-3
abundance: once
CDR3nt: TGTGCCAGCAGTGAACGGGGGGGCCTTGGAGATACGCAGTATTTT
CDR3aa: CASSERGGLGDTQYF

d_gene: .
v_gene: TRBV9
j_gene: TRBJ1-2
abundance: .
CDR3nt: TGTGCCAGCAGCGTAGGGGGCGGCAACTATGGCTACACCTTC
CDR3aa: CASSVGGGNYGYTF

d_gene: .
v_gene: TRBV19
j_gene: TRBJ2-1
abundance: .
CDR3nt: TGTGCCAGTATGACGACAGACAAGCAGTTCTTC
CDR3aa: CASMTTDKQFF

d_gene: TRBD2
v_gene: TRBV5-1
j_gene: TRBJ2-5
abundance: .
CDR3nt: TGCGCCAGCAGCTTGGGACTAGCGGGGGGTTTGGAGACCCAGTACTTC
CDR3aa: CASSLGLAGGLETQYF

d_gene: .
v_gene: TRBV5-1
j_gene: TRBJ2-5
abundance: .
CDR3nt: TGCGCCAGCAGCCCCGCGACCAGGGGCGGAGAGACCCAGTACTTC
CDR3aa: CASSPATRGGETQYF

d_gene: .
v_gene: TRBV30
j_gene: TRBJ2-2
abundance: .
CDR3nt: TGTGCCTTAACAGGGCGCACCGGGGAGCTGTTTTTT
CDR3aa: CALTGRTGELFF

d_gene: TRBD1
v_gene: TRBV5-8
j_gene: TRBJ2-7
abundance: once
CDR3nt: TGTGCCAGCAGCTTGCAGGGACAGGGATCCTACGAGCAGTACTTC
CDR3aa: CASSLQGQGSYEQYF

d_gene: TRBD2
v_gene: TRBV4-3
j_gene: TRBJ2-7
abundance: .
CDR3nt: TGCGCCAGCAGCCAAGACACCGGGACTAGCGGTTACGAGCAGTACTTC
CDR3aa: CASSQDTGTSGYEQYF

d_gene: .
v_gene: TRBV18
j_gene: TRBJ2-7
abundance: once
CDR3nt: TGTGCCAGCTCACCACTGGAGGGGGAGCAGTACTTC
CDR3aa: CASSPLEGEQYF